The clone carrying this T cell receptor (beta chain) showed up many times. Its antigen is not identified. Each CDR3 protein gets one entry after TCRdb re-called the 5' RACE reads with MiXCR. This sample yields 110,000 to 150,000 distinct CDR3 sequences, of which around 15% are seen a single time; less than 30% belongs to the top ten. This sample was taken from a study of T-cell memory formation after mild COVID-19. Study information: The TCR clusters were mostly specific to one donor. Study results and caveats: Pre-infection memory held some responding clones, suggesting pre-existing cross-reactive T cells responded. Clones which contracted sat mainly in CM and EM if CD4+, and in EMRA if CD8+. The authors left the SARS-CoV-2 specificity of second-wave clones peaking on day 37 unconfirmed.

Trimming took 1 base from V and 1 from J, leaving 17 bases between them. CDR1 and CDR2 (germline): SQVTM, ANQGSEA. This CDR3 region has 16 residues. The rearrangement links TRBV29-1 to TRBJ2-7; D may correspond to TRBD1 or TRBD2 (5 bases each). Input material: PBMCs or a T cell subset sorted from them (not recorded which). This receptor was identified in an adult woman who had mild COVID-19 (a few samples of this study predate the infection). Cell type and time point are not known. The DNA for the CDR3 is TGCAGCGTTGAAGCTTCGGGGCCTGTCGCTTCCTACGAGCAGTACTTC. Translating it yields CSVEASGPVASYEQYF.